Below, one TCR beta chain is given with its context. These data belong to a study of blood T cell repertoires in COVID-19. Study-level information: T cells, B-cell-depleted T cells, or PBMCs supplied cDNA or gDNA.

This CDR3 is 16 amino acids long. The junction had 5 bases not matched to a gene; V was cut back by 2 bases and J by 3 bases. CDR1 is MDHEN and CDR2 is SYDVKM in the germline V gene. The method was immunoSEQ multiplex PCR; TCRdb's version includes in-frame clones alone and lacks a portion of them. The sample records 100,000 to 150,000 clones, around 89% being singletons. This TCR came from a human donor in a cohort sampled during active COVID-19. The J gene is TRBJ1-3, the V gene TRBV28; TRBD1 matches 9 bases. The specimen was peripheral blood. CDR3 sequence reads: CASSLRQGGIGNTIYF. The CDR3 region has the DNA TGTGCCAGCAGTTTAAGACAGGGGGGAATTGGAAACACCATATATTTT.